The next 11 T cell receptor beta chains were all read from a single sample in a study of T cell repertoires in cytomegalovirus infection. Antigen specificity for these receptors is unknown. TCRdb independently ran MiXCR on the reads; one entry per CDR3 protein. The sample shows about 130,000 distinct CDR3 sequences, about 32% of them seen only once. The sequenced sample was CD8+ T cells from cultured PBMCs, obtained from culture after CMV antigen stimulation. The source of these receptors is a human donor in good health (CMV status not recorded). Some clones in this sample may be carry-over from other donors' samples.

This clonotype was observed a handful of times. V usage is TRBV7-2 and J usage is TRBJ1-5, with 8 bases fitting TRBD1. After removal of 5 bases from V and 4 bases from J, the junction contained 7 bases not matched to a gene. Looked up from germline, CDR1 is SGHTA and CDR2 is FQGNSA. The CDR3 runs 15 residues. The CDR3 DNA is TGTGCCAGCAGCCCCGGACAGGGTGGAAATCAGCCCCAGCATTTT. Protein sequence: CASSPGQGGNQPQHF.

V gene TRBV28 combines with J gene TRBJ1-5, with TRBD1 identical over 8 bases. This CDR3 spans 16 amino acids. From germline, CDR1 is MDHEN and CDR2 SYDVKM. V lost 4 bases and J lost 3; bases outside the gene matches: 8. The CDR3 DNA reads TGTGCCAGCAGTTGGGCCCGGGACAGGCTCAATCAGCCCCAGCATTTT. Protein product: CASSWARDRLNQPQHF.

This chain uses TRBV5-1 with TRBJ1-1, with D perhaps TRBD1 (5 bases). Germline V gene sequence: CDR1 SGHRS, CDR2 YFSETQ. The CDR3 runs 15 residues. Between the trimmed V and J ends, which lost 5 bases and 6 bases, there was a span of 20 bases. This chain's CDR3 is CASSPAQGSYAEAFF. The CDR3 nucleotides read TGCGCCAGCAGTCCCGCCCAGGGATCGTACGCTGAAGCTTTCTTT. Using reference TRBV5-1 and TRBJ1-1 for the parts outside the CDR3, the full variable domain is KAGVTQTPRYLIKTRGQQVTLSCSPISGHRSVSWYQQTPGQGLQFLFEYFSETQRNKGNFPGRFSGRQFSNSRSEMNVSTLELGDSALYLCASSPAQGSYAEAFFGQGTRLTVV.

This clonotype was recorded many times. The rearrangement uses TRBV7-2 and TRBJ2-2; TRBD1 matches 7 bases. The CDR3 covers 15 residues. CDR1 is SGHTA, CDR2 FQGNSA, per germline. With V trimmed by 4 bases and J by 3 bases, 5 bases remained unmatched. In DNA, the CDR3 is TGTGCCAGCAGCTCCCCCGACAGGGACACCGGGGAGCTGTTTTTT. Translation gives CASSSPDRDTGELFF.

The chain combines TRBV29-1 with TRBJ1-1, with D possibly TRBD1 on 6 matching bases. The CDR3 loop spans 16 amino acids. Germline values: CDR1 SQVTM, CDR2 ANQGSEA. V lost 8 bases to trimming and J lost 4 bases, with 26 bases between them. The CDR3 reads CSLMGGEIGSGTEAFF. For the CDR3, the DNA is TGCAGCCTGATGGGGGGCGAGATTGGTTCGGGCACTGAAGCTTTCTTT.

This clonotype was detected a few times. The chain is built from TRBV7-9 and TRBJ2-1; D is possibly TRBD1 (5 bases). V was shortened by 5 bases and J by 10 bases, with 18 bases between the two germline ends. The CDR3 contains 14 residues. Germline V CDR1 and CDR2: SEHNR, FQNEAQ (reference sequence). The CDR3 here is CASSPETASWEQFF. In DNA, the CDR3 is TGTGCCAGCAGCCCGGAGACAGCTTCCTGGGAGCAGTTCTTC.

In its sample, this clonotype was seen a few times. The chain employs TRBV29-1 and TRBJ2-5; 8 bases match TRBD2. Germline CDR1 and CDR2: SQVTM and ANQGSEA. V shed 3 bases and J 5 bases; nucleotides not matched to a gene: 11. This CDR3 has 15 residues. The CDR3 DNA reads TGCAGCGTTGAGGCGGGACTAGAGTTCATGGAGACCCAGTACTTC. Translating gives CSVEAGLEFMETQYF.

This clonotype was seen many times. The chain is built from TRBV7-2 and TRBJ1-2; TRBD1 agrees at 7 bases. After removal of 0 bases from V and 4 bases from J, the junction contained 11 bases not matched to a gene. The germline V gene has CDR1 SGHTA and CDR2 FQGNSA. The CDR3 extends over 17 amino acids. The CDR3 protein is CASSLARQGTGGYGYTF. Written as DNA, the CDR3 is TGTGCCAGCAGCTTAGCTCGACAGGGAACTGGCGGCTATGGCTACACCTTC.

This clonotype turned up a few times. This sequence joins TRBV7-9 and TRBJ2-7; possibly TRBD1 for D (6 bases). Looked up from germline, CDR1 is SEHNR and CDR2 is FQNEAQ (reference sequence). The CDR3 runs to 15 residues. Deletions cut 1 base from V and 0 bases from J, with 10 bases between. CDR3 nucleotides: TGTGCCAGCAGCTTAGAAACAGGGTTCTCCTACGAGCAGTACTTC. This gives the protein CASSLETGFSYEQYF.

This chain joins TRBV28 and TRBJ2-6; D remains ambiguous. Germline V gives CDR1 MDHEN, CDR2 SYDVKM. This CDR3 is built from 15 residues. V was cut by 5 bases and J by 0 bases, with 8 bases left in between. The DNA of the CDR3 is TGTGCCAGCAGTCATCAGGTCTCTGGGGCCAACGTCCTGACTTTC. Encoded protein: CASSHQVSGANVLTF.

In its sample, this clonotype was seen a few times. This chain uses TRBV28 with TRBJ1-2, with unresolved D. The CDR3 is made up of 15 amino acids. Trimming took off 10 bases at V and 4 bases at J, with 22 bases between the two ends. Per germline, CDR1 MDHEN and CDR2 SYDVKM. CDR3 coding DNA: TGTGCCATTCGAGGACGGGCCCCGGATCCCTATGGCTACACCTTC. This translates into CAIRGRAPDPYGYTF.